A selection of T cell receptor beta chains follows, all from one sample in a study of blood T cells in healthy people across ages. From the 5' RACE reads, TCRdb called clonotypes with MiXCR, one entry per CDR3 protein. The sample holds roughly 680,000 distinct CDR3 sequences, approximately 52% seen once. Specimen: blood. The receptors derive from a woman of 80 years or more in good health. Both conserved end residues are trimmed from each CDR3. Each record gives: CDR3 length, clone size, V gene, J gene, CDR3 protein. A row's size may be missing; if present it is once, few, many or a size class.

>12|once|TRBV18|.
ASSPRTDSYEQY
>12|few|TRBV20-1|TRBJ1-4
SASGSAWGEKLF
>10|many|TRBV6-6|TRBJ1-2
ASTRGLWGYT
>15|.|TRBV6-2/TRBV6-3|TRBJ2-1
AGSYSKASGRYDEQF
>14|.|TRBV7-9|TRBJ2-1
ASSSSGTRSNNEQF
>15|.|TRBV9|TRBJ2-1
ASSVHPSGGGAYEQF
>13|.|TRBV7-9|TRBJ2-5
ASSLPGTHQETQY
>11|few|TRBV27|.
ASSLRVNYEQY
>14|many|TRBV5-1|TRBJ2-6
ASSSPGSAGANVLT
>9|.|TRBV12-3/TRBV12-4|TRBJ2-3
ARVRADTQY
>14|.|TRBV10-3|TRBJ2-2
AISPFGQGKDGELF
>11|many|TRBV5-5|TRBJ1-2
ASSLAGPYGYT
>11|few|TRBV12-3/TRBV12-4|TRBJ1-1
ASSRVVGTEAF
>14|.|TRBV4-2|TRBJ1-3
ASSQARGSSGNTIY
>14|.|TRBV3-1|TRBJ1-5
ASSQGGGMGVQPQH
>13|many|TRBV28|TRBJ1-2
ASSSPGFVWGGYT
>12|few|TRBV28|TRBJ2-2
ASLPGQYTGELF
>12|.|TRBV4-3|TRBJ2-3
ASSVGALEDTQY
>13|many|TRBV4-1|TRBJ2-1
ASSINGLVDNEQF
>12|many|TRBV29-1|TRBJ2-5
SVLRLYAAETQY
>15|.|TRBV7-9|TRBJ2-1
ASSSWGQGRDSNEQF
>15|.|TRBV7-9|TRBJ2-3
ASSPYRGTESTDTQY
>12|.|TRBV9|TRBJ1-2
ASSVTGGVYGYT
>13|few|TRBV7-2|TRBJ1-2
ASSLEAQPYYGYT
>11|.|TRBV3-1|TRBJ2-3
ASSGREAYTQY
>11|.|TRBV5-1|TRBJ2-1
ASSSLLGNEQF
>12|.|TRBV19|TRBJ1-2
ASSIIDSNYGYT
>11|.|TRBV6-6|TRBJ2-1
ASSDEGVNEQF
>15|.|TRBV29-1|TRBJ2-1
SVGVEGGGLPYNEQF
>12|.|TRBV28|TRBJ2-4
ASSVFRNDNIQY
>12|few|TRBV5-1|TRBJ1-1
ASSLGQAFPEAF
>14|many|TRBV20-1|TRBJ2-1
SARFSRQGSGNEQF
>13|.|TRBV7-2|TRBJ2-5
ASSFLLAERETQY
>9|many|TRBV2|TRBJ2-5
ASRRDETQY
>13|few|TRBV12-3/TRBV12-4|TRBJ1-2
ASSSIGLSLYGYT
>10|few|TRBV12-3/TRBV12-4|TRBJ2-3
ASRPQADTQY
>11|many|TRBV20-1|TRBJ2-7
SAKGLAAYEQY
>12|few|TRBV20-1|TRBJ2-2
SARAATNTGELF
>14|few|TRBV18|TRBJ2-3
ASSPNSGGRTDTQY
>16|few|TRBV7-7|TRBJ2-1
ASSILGPLAGGVNEQF
>11|.|TRBV7-2|TRBJ2-7
ASSLADSHEQY
>14|few|TRBV5-1|TRBJ2-1
ASSPGLAGLYNEQF
>16|once|TRBV4-2|TRBJ2-6
ASSPEIASISGANVLT
>14|.|TRBV28|TRBJ1-4
ASSRDRGPTNEKLF
>15|.|TRBV4-1|TRBJ1-4
ASSQQNRGRMNEKLF
>11|many|TRBV27|TRBJ2-3
ASSFLGKDTQY
>13|.|TRBV29-1|TRBJ1-2
SVEIIGTGLFGYT